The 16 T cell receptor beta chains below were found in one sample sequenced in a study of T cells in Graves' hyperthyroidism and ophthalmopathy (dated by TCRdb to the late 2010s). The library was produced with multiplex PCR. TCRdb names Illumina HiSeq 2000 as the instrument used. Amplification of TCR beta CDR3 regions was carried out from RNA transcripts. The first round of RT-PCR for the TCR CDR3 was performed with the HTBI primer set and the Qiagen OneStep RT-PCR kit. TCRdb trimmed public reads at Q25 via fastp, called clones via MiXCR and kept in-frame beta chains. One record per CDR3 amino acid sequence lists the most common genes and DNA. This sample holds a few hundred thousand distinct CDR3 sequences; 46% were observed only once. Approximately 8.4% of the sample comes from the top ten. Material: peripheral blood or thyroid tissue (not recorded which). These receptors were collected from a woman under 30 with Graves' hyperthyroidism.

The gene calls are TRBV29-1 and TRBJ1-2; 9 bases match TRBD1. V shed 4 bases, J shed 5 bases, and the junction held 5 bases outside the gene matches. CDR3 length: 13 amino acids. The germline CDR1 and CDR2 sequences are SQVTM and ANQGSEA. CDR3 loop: CSVVTDRGYGYTF. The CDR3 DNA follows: TGCAGCGTTGTGACGGACAGGGGTTATGGCTACACCTTC.

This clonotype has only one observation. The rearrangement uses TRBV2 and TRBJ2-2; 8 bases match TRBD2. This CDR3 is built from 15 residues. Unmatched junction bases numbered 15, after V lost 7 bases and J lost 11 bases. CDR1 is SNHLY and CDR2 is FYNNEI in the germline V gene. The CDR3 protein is CASIRLASGYNELFF. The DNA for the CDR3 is TGTGCCAGCATTCGACTAGCGAGTGGATACAATGAGCTGTTTTTT.

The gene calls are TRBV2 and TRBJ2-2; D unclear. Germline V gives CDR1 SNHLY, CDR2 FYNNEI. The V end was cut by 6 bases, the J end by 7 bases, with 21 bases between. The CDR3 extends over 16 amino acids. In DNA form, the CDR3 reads TGTGCCAGCAGGTTATTGGAAAGCCAAGGAGACGGGGAGCTGTTTTTT. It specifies CASRLLESQGDGELFF.

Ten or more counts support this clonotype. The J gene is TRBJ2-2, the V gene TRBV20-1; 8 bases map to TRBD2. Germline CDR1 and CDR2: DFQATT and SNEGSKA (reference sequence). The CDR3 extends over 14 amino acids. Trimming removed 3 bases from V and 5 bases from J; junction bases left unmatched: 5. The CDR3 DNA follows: TGCAGTGCTAGGATGTCTAGCGGGACCGGGGAGCTGTTTTTT. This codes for CSARMSSGTGELFF.

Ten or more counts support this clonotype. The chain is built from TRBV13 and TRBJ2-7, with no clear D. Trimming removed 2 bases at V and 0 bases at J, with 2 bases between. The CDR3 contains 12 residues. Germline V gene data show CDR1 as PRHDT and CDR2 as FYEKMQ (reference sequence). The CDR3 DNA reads TGTGCCAGCAGCTTATTCTCCTACGAGCAGTACTTC. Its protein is CASSLFSYEQYF.

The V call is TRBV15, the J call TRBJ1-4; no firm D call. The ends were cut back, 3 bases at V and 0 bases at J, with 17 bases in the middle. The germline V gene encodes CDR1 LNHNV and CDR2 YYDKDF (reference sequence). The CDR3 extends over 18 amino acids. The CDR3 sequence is CATSSLVSPGATNEKLFF. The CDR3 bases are TGTGCCACCAGCAGCTTGGTTTCTCCAGGAGCAACTAATGAAAAACTGTTTTTT.

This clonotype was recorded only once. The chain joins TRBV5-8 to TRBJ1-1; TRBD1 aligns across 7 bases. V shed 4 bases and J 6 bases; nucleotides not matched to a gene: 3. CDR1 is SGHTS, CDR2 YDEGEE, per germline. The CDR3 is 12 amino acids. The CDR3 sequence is CASSPDRSEAFF. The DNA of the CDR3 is TGTGCCAGCAGCCCGGACAGGTCTGAAGCTTTCTTT.

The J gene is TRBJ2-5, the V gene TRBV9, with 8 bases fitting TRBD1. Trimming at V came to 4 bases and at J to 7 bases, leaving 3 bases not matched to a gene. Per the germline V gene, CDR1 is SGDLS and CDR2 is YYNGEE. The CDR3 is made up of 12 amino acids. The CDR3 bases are TGTGCCAGCAGCTCCGGACAGGGGACCCAGTACTTC. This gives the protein CASSSGQGTQYF.

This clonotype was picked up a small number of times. The CDR3 here is CASSPGLAGIHNEQFF. Written as DNA, the CDR3 is TGCGCCAGCAGCCCCGGACTAGCGGGAATCCACAATGAGCAGTTCTTC. This chain uses TRBV5-1 with TRBJ2-6; 12 bases fit TRBD2. Judging by the DNA end, TRBJ2-1 fits better; the J call may be wrong. The CDR3 is made up of 16 amino acids. The germline CDR1 and CDR2 sequences are SGHRS and YFSETQ.

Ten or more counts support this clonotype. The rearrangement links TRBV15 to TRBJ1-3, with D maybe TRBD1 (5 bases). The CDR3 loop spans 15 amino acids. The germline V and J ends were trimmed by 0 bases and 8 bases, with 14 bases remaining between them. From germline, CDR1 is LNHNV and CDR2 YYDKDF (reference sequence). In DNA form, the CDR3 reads TGTGCCACCAGCAGAGAAGTAGGGGCTGGCTACACCATATATTTT. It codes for CATSREVGAGYTIYF. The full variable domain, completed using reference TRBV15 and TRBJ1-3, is DAMVIQNPRYQVTQFGKPVTLSCSQTLNHNVMYWYQQKSSQAPKLLFHYYDKDFNNEADTPDNFQSRRPNTSFCFLDIRSPGLGDTAMYLCATSREVGAGYTIYFGEGSWLTVV.

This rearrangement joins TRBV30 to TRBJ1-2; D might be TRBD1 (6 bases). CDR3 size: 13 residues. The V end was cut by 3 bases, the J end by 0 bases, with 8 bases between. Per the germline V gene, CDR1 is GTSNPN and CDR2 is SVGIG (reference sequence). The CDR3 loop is CAWRTGTNYGYTF. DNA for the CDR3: TGTGCCTGGAGAACAGGGACTAACTATGGCTACACCTTC. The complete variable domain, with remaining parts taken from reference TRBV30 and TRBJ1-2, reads SQTIHQWPATLVQPVGSPLSLECTVEGTSNPNLYWYRQAAGRGLQLLFYSVGIGQISSEVPQNLSASRPQDRQFILSSKKLLLSDSGFYLCAWRTGTNYGYTFGSGTRLTVV.

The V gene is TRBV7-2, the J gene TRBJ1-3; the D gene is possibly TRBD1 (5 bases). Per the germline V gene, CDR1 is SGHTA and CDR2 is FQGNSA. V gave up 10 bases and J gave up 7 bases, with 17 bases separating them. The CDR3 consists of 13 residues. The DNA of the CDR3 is TGTGCCATCGGGGTAGCGGGGCTGAACACCATATATTTT. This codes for CAIGVAGLNTIYF.

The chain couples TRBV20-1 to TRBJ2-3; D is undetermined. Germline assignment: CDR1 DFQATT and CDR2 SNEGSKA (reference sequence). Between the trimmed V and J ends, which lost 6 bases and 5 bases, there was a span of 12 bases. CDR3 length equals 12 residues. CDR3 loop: CSAAGDIDTQYF. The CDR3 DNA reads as TGCAGTGCAGCCGGAGACATAGATACGCAGTATTTT.

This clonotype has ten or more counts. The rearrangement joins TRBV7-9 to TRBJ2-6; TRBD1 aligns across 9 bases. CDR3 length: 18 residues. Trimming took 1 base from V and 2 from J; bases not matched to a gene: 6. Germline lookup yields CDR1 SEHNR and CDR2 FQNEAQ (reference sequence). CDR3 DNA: TGTGCCAGCAGCTTAGACAGGGGGCGCTGGGCTGGGGCCAACGTCCTGACTTTC. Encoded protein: CASSLDRGRWAGANVLTF. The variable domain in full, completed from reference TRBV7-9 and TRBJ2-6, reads DTGVSQNPRHKITKRGQNVTFRCDPISEHNRLYWYRQTLGQGPEFLTYFQNEAQLEKSRLLSDRFSAERPKGSFSTLEIQRTEQGDSAMYLCASSLDRGRWAGANVLTFGAGSRLTVL.

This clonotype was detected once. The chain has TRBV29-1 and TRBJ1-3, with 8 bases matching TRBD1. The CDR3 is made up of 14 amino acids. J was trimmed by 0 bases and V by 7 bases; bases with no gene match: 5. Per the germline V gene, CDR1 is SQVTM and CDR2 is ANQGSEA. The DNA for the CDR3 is TGCAGCGCGTGGACAGGGATCTCTGGAAACACCATATATTTT. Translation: CSAWTGISGNTIYF.

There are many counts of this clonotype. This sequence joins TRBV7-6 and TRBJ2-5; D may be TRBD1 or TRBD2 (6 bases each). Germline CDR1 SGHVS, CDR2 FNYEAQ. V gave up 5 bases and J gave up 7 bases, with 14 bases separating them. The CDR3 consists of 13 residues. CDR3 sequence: CASSRGDGATQYF. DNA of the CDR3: TGTGCCAGCAGCAGGGGGGACGGTGCGACCCAGTACTTC.